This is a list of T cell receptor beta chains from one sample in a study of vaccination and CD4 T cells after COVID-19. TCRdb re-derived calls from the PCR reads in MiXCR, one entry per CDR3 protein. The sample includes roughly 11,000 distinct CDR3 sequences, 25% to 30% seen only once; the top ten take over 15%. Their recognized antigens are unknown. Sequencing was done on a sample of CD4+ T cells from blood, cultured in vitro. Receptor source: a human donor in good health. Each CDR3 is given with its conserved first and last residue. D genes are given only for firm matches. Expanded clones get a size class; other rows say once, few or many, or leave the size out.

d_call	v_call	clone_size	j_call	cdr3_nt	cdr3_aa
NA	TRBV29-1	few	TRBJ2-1	TGCAGCGTTGGGAATATTGCGAGCTCCTACAATGAGCAGTTCTTC	CSVGNIASSYNEQFF
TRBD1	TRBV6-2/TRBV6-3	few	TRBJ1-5	TGTGCCAGCAGTTACAAAGGACAGGGATTCAATCAGCCCCAGCATTTT	CASSYKGQGFNQPQHF
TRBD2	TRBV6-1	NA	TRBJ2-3	TGTGCCAGCAGGCAGACTAGCGGGAAATTCACAGATACGCAGTATTTT	CASRQTSGKFTDTQYF
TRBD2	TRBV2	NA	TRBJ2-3	TGTGCCAGCAGTAAACGTCTAGCGGGAGAAACAGATACGCAGTATTTT	CASSKRLAGETDTQYF
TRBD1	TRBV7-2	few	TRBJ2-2	TGTGCCAGCAGCCGGACAGGGGCGAACACCGGGGAGCTGTTTTTT	CASSRTGANTGELFF
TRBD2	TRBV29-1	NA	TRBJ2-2	TGCAGCGTGAGCGGGAGGCGGAACACCGGGGAGCTGTTTTTT	CSVSGRRNTGELFF
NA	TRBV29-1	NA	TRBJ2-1	TGCAGCGGGTTACAGGGCAATGAGCAGTTCTTC	CSGLQGNEQFF
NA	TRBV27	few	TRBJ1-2	TGTGCCAGCAGTCTGGGGCCCAGAGGCTATGGCTACACCTTC	CASSLGPRGYGYTF
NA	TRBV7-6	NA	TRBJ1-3	TGTGCCAGCAGCTTCCCTGGAAACACCATATATTTT	CASSFPGNTIYF
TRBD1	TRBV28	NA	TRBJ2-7	TGTGCCAGCAGTTTATTCAGACAGGGGGCAGGATCCGAGCAGTACTTC	CASSLFRQGAGSEQYF
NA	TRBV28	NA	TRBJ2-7	TGTGCCAGCAATTCATGGGGGAGGGAGCAGTACTTC	CASNSWGREQYF
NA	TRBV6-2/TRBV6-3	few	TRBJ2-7	TGTGCCAGCACCTCAATAACAGGGAGGGAGTACTTC	CASTSITGREYF
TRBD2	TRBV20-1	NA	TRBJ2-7	TGCAGTGCTAGCCCATTAGCGGGAGGGGATGGCGAGCAGTACTTC	CSASPLAGGDGEQYF
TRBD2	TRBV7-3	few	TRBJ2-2	TGTGCCAGCAGCCCACTAGCGGGACCCAACACCGGGGAGCTGTTTTTT	CASSPLAGPNTGELFF
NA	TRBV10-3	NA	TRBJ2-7	TGTGCCACCGATAGTGGGGGGTACGAGCAGTACTTC	CATDSGGYEQYF
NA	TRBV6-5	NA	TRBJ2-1	TGTGCCAGCAGTTTTAGTTCGCAGGAGCAGTTCTTC	CASSFSSQEQFF
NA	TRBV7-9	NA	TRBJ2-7	TGTGCCAGCAGCTTATCCGGCAGCCTCTACGAGCAGTACTTC	CASSLSGSLYEQYF
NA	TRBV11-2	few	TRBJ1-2	TGTGCCAGCAGCTTGAGGGAAACGGGTTTTGGCTACACCTTC	CASSLRETGFGYTF
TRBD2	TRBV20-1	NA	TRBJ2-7	TGCAGTGCTAGAGGGATTAGCGGGAGTTCGCCCTACGAGCAGTACTTC	CSARGISGSSPYEQYF
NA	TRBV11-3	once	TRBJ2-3	TGTGCCAGCAGCCCACAGGGCGACACAGATACGCAGTATTTT	CASSPQGDTDTQYF
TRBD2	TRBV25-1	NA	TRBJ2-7	TGTGCCAGCAGTGACCTTGCCGGGACTAGCGAGACCGAGCAGTACTTC	CASSDLAGTSETEQYF
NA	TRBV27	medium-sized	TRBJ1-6	TGTGCCAGCAGTTTACAGGGCTCACCCCTCCACTTT	CASSLQGSPLHF
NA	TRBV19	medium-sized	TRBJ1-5	TGTGCCAGTAGTGTCTCAGGGCCGGGGGGCAATCAGCCCCAGCATTTT	CASSVSGPGGNQPQHF
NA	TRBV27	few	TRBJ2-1	TGTGCCAGCCGTAGGACGAAATTCTCCTACAATGAGCAGTTCTTC	CASRRTKFSYNEQFF
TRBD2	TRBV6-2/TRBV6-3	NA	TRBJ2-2	TGTGCCAGCAGCGAGACTAGCGTGTACACCGGGGAGCTGTTTTTT	CASSETSVYTGELFF
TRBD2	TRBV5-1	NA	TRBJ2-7	TGCGCCAGCAGCTTGGAATCCGGGACTAGCGGGAGGGCCAGTTACGAGCAGTACTTC	CASSLESGTSGRASYEQYF
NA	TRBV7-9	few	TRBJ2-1	TGTGCCAGCACCGGACTTCGTTGGTATGAGCAGTTCTTC	CASTGLRWYEQFF
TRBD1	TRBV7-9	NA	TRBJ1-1	TGTGCCAGCAGCTTGGGGACAGGGACTGAAGCTTTCTTT	CASSLGTGTEAFF
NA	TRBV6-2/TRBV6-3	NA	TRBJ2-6	TGTGCCAGCAGTTACCGCAGGTCTGGGGCCAACGTCCTGACTTTC	CASSYRRSGANVLTF
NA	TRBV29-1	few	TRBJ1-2	TGCAGCGTTGAGACTGCTAACTATGGCTACACCTTC	CSVETANYGYTF
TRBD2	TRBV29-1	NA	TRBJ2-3	TGCAGCGTTGAGGGTCTAGCGGGCGTCACAGATACGCAGTATTTT	CSVEGLAGVTDTQYF
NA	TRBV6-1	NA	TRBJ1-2	TGTGCCAGCAGTGCACAGGGTAGGGGCTATGGCTACACCTTC	CASSAQGRGYGYTF
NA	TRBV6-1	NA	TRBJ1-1	TGTGCCAGCAGCCGGACAGACACTGAAGCTTTCTTT	CASSRTDTEAFF
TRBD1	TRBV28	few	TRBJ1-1	TGTGCCAGCATCAGGGACAGGGAAACTGAAGCTTTCTTT	CASIRDRETEAFF
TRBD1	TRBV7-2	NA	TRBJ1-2	TGTGCCAGCAGCTTAGCCCATGGACAGGCGTGGTATGGCTACACCTTC	CASSLAHGQAWYGYTF
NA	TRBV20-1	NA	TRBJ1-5	TGCAGTGCTAGCAGGGACAATCAGCCCCAGCATTTT	CSASRDNQPQHF
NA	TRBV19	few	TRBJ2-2	TGTGCCAGTAGGCCCAAGGGATTCACCGGGGAGCTGTTTTTT	CASRPKGFTGELFF
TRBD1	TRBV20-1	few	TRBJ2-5	TGCAGTGCTAGAGTGGAGACAGGGCCAGAGACCCAGTACTTC	CSARVETGPETQYF
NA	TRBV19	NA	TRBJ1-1	TGTGCCAGTAGTATGGAGGGAAGGGGAAAAGCTTTCTTT	CASSMEGRGKAFF
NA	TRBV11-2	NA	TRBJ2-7	TGTGCCAGCAGCCAACGGGTGGGCCCCGGGGGTAACGAGCAGTACTTC	CASSQRVGPGGNEQYF
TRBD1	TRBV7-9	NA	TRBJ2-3	TGTGCCAGCAGCTTAGGGACAGGGCCAGATACGCAGTATTTT	CASSLGTGPDTQYF
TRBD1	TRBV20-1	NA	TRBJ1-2	TGCAGTGCTAGAGGGATCGGGACAGGGGGCGGCGGCTACACCTTC	CSARGIGTGGGGYTF
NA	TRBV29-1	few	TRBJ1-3	TGCAGCGTTGAATACGTTGACACCATATATTTT	CSVEYVDTIYF
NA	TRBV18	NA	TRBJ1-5	TGTGCCAGCTCACCAACGACAGCGGCTCAGCCCCAGCATTTT	CASSPTTAAQPQHF
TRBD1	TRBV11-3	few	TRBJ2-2	TGTGCCAGCAGCTTAGGGGGACAGTTTACCGGGGAGCTGTTTTTT	CASSLGGQFTGELFF
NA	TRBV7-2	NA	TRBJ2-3	TGTGCCAGCAGCTCCGGGACACCTAGCACAGATACGCAGTATTTT	CASSSGTPSTDTQYF
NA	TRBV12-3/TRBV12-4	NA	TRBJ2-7	TGTGCCAGCAGTTTATCTGTAAGCTCCTACGAGCAGTACTTC	CASSLSVSSYEQYF
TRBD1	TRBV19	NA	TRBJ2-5	TGTGCCAGTAGTCGGACAGGGGGTGCCCGAGAGACCCAGTACTTC	CASSRTGGARETQYF
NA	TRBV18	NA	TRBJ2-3	TGTGCCAGCTCACCGGCTTCAGCGGCAGATACGCAGTATTTT	CASSPASAADTQYF
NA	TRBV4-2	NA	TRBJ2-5	TGTGCCAGCAGCCAAAGAGGGGCGACACAAGAGACCCAGTACTTC	CASSQRGATQETQYF